A single sample is the source of the 28 T cell receptor beta chains below, sequenced in a study of shared clonotypes between healthy human individuals. This table comes from immunoSEQ multiplex PCR, and its TCRdb copy is limited to in-frame clones, with some not included. The data show some 580,000 clones, 95% to 98% seen once. Positively selected for CCR7, the CD45RO-negative cells used as naive CD8 cells excluded terminally differentiated effector memory CD45RA+ cells. Specimen: naive CD8+ T cells sorted from blood. The receptor source for this set is a man aged 25 to 45 in good health.

The chain couples TRBV11-2 to TRBJ2-3; either TRBD1 or TRBD2 may fit D (5 bases each). Germline lookup yields CDR1 SGHAT and CDR2 FQNNGV. V lost 2 bases, J lost 0 bases, and 9 bases lay in between. This CDR3 comprises 15 residues. The CDR3 DNA follows: TGTGCCAGCAGCTTATGGGGCGGGAGCACAGATACGCAGTATTTT. The encoded protein is CASSLWGGSTDTQYF.

About this clone: This sample includes further DNA sequences coding for the same CDR3. This chain joins TRBV5-1 and TRBJ2-3; 7 bases align to TRBD1. CDR1 is SGHRS, CDR2 YFSETQ, per germline. J lost 0 bases, V lost 2 bases, and 3 bases had no gene match. The CDR3 loop spans 15 amino acids. CDR3 coding DNA: TGCGCCAGCAGCTTCGGGACAGCCAGCACAGATACGCAGTATTTT. This encodes CASSFGTASTDTQYF.

The chain has TRBV7-9 and TRBJ1-1; weak D call: TRBD1 (6 bases). V was cut by 1 base and J by 4 bases, with 19 bases left in between. The CDR3 loop spans 17 amino acids. Germline lookup yields CDR1 SEHNR and CDR2 FQNEAQ (reference sequence). CDR3 DNA sequence: TGTGCCAGCAGCTTAGTAGCGGCAGGGGCTGGGCGCACTGAAGCTTTCTTT. Residues: CASSLVAAGAGRTEAFF.

This chain uses TRBV9 with TRBJ2-4; 9 nucleotides line up with TRBD2. V lost 3 bases, J lost 4 bases, and 2 bases stayed unmatched. Per germline, CDR1 SGDLS and CDR2 YYNGEE. This CDR3 region has 14 residues. Here the CDR3 reads CASSASGNKNIQYF. Here the CDR3 DNA reads TGTGCCAGCAGCGCTAGCGGGAATAAAAACATTCAGTACTTC.

V is TRBV9 and J is TRBJ2-1, with no clear D. This CDR3 contains 17 residues. Germline CDR1 reads SGDLS; CDR2 reads YYNGEE. The ends were cut back, 4 bases at V and 2 bases at J, with 19 bases in the middle. The CDR3 DNA is TGTGCCAGCAGCCACCTGCCCACGGGCCAGCCCTACAATGAGCAGTTCTTC. Its translation: CASSHLPTGQPYNEQFF.

V is TRBV27 and J is TRBJ2-7; TRBD1 might be the D (6 bases). V was shortened by 5 bases and J by 3 bases, with 14 bases between the two germline ends. CDR3 size: 14 residues. Germline V CDR1 and CDR2: MNHEY, SMNVEV (reference sequence). The DNA for the CDR3 is TGTGCCAGCAGTATGACAGGAAGTGACTACGAGCAGTACTTC. Amino acid sequence: CASSMTGSDYEQYF.

CDR3 sequence (DNA): TGCGCCAGCAGTGACTCCCGGCCTGGAACAGATACGCAGTATTTT. This codes for CASSDSRPGTDTQYF. The chain combines TRBV10-1 with TRBJ2-3; D ambiguous. The germline V gene encodes CDR1 WNHNN and CDR2 SYGVQD (reference sequence). Trimming left V 3 bases short and J 3 bases short, with 13 bases between. CDR3 length: 15 amino acids.

The rearrangement uses TRBV5-1 and TRBJ2-7; D gene uncertain. CDR1 SGHRS and CDR2 YFSETQ come from the germline V gene. V was cut by 3 bases and J by 2 bases, with 6 bases left in between. The CDR3 covers 12 residues. The CDR3 loop reads CASSSSTYEQYF. The CDR3 DNA is TGCGCCAGCAGCTCATCGACCTACGAGCAGTACTTC.

The rearrangement joins TRBV6-6 to TRBJ2-5; 10 bases are shared with TRBD2. Germline assignment: CDR1 MNHNY and CDR2 SVGAGI (reference sequence). The V gene end was trimmed by 6 bases and the J gene end by 0 bases; junction bases not matched to a gene: 7. This CDR3 spans 16 amino acids. The CDR3 DNA reads TGTGCCAGCAGCCGGACTAGCGGACAGTACCAAGAGACCCAGTACTTC. Translating gives CASSRTSGQYQETQYF.

V and J are TRBV5-6 and TRBJ2-3; D is uncertain. Germline CDR1 reads SGHDT; CDR2 reads YYEEEE. The V gene lost 0 bases and the J gene lost 0 bases, with 8 bases spanning the gap. The length of the CDR3 is 15 residues. The chain's CDR3 is CASSLGDVSTDTQYF. The CDR3 DNA sequence: TGTGCCAGCAGCTTGGGGGATGTTAGCACAGATACGCAGTATTTT.

The chain links TRBV6-6 to TRBJ2-7, with 8 bases fitting TRBD1. CDR1 and CDR2 from the germline V gene are MNHNY and SVGAGI (reference sequence). The V and J ends lost 6 bases and 7 bases, in that order; junction bases with no gene match: 11. The CDR3 spans 14 residues. CDR3 loop: CASRGTGTGGEQYF. The DNA of the CDR3 is TGTGCCAGCAGAGGAACCGGGACAGGTGGGGAGCAGTACTTC.

The chain combines TRBV7-9 with TRBJ2-7, with 10 bases aligning to TRBD2. The length of the CDR3 is 16 residues. The V and J ends lost 5 bases and 3 bases, in that order; junction bases with no gene match: 10. Germline loops: CDR1 SEHNR, CDR2 FQNEAQ (reference sequence). CDR3 residues: CASSPAWASGGYEQYF. The CDR3 DNA sequence: TGTGCCAGCAGCCCAGCATGGGCTAGCGGGGGCTACGAGCAGTACTTC.

This chain connects TRBV11-2 to TRBJ2-1, with D tentatively TRBD1 (6 bases). V was pared by 7 bases and J by 6 bases, with 10 bases between. This CDR3 is built from 12 residues. The germline V gene has CDR1 SGHAT and CDR2 FQNNGV. CDR3 in DNA: TGTGCCAGCACAACAGGGTTCAATGAGCAGTTCTTC. It is translated as CASTTGFNEQFF.

The chain couples TRBV7-6 to TRBJ2-3, with D possibly called TRBD1 or TRBD2 (5 bases each). Deletions cut 5 bases from V and 12 bases from J, with 15 bases between. CDR1 is SGHVS, CDR2 FNYEAQ, per germline. The CDR3 has 12 amino acids. The CDR3 region has the DNA TGTGCCAGCAGCATAGGCCGGGACGTCCAGTATTTT. Its protein product is CASSIGRDVQYF.

This rearrangement joins TRBV29-1 to TRBJ2-3; 10 nucleotides match TRBD2. V shed 7 bases and J 2 bases; nucleotides not matched to a gene: 9. Germline CDR1 SQVTM, CDR2 ANQGSEA. This CDR3 has 15 residues. The CDR3 sequence is CSAEASGRFTDTQYF. CDR3 in DNA: TGCAGCGCCGAAGCTAGCGGGAGATTCACAGATACGCAGTATTTT.

V and J are TRBV9 and TRBJ2-3; no firm D call. The V end lost 5 bases, the J end lost 4 bases, and 14 bases lay between the germline ends. The CDR3 is 14 amino acids. CDR1 is SGDLS and CDR2 is YYNGEE in the germline V gene. In DNA form, the CDR3 reads TGTGCCAGCAGTGCCACGGTTCGCGCAGATACGCAGTATTTT. Encoded protein: CASSATVRADTQYF.

The sample holds one count of this clone. The V call is TRBV27, the J call TRBJ2-3, with TRBD2 matching 7 bases. The V and J ends lost 3 bases and 3 bases, in that order; junction bases with no gene match: 3. The CDR3 totals 14 residues. The germline CDR1 and CDR2 sequences are MNHEY and SMNVEV (reference sequence). CDR3: CASSFFGGTDTQYF. The CDR3 nucleotides read TGTGCCAGCAGTTTTTTCGGGGGGACAGATACGCAGTATTTT.

For the CDR3, the DNA is TGTGCCAGCTCCTTCACCGGGACAGGCTCCTACGAGCAGTACTTC. Translating it yields CASSFTGTGSYEQYF. V gene TRBV18 combines with J gene TRBJ2-7; 8 bases align to TRBD1. With 6 bases clipped from V and 0 bases from J, the junction kept 7 bases outside the gene matches. Germline lookup yields CDR1 KGHSH and CDR2 LQKENI. This CDR3 spans 15 amino acids.

This clone was seen once. This chain uses TRBV29-1 with TRBJ2-1; D could derive from TRBD1 or TRBD2 (5 bases each). CDR1 SQVTM and CDR2 ANQGSEA come from the germline V gene. The CDR3 loop spans 14 amino acids. The V and J ends lost 6 bases and 6 bases respectively, with 18 bases between them. The CDR3, as DNA: TGCAGCGTCCTGAGGGGCTCCGGCGTCAATGAGCAGTTCTTC. It encodes CSVLRGSGVNEQFF.

The chain uses TRBV5-6 and TRBJ2-7; 12 nucleotides line up with TRBD2. Unmatched junction bases numbered 7, after V lost 2 bases and J lost 7 bases. The CDR3 spans 15 residues. Germline assignment: CDR1 SGHDT and CDR2 YYEEEE. CDR3 sequence reads: CASSFLAGGPGEQYF. The CDR3 coding sequence is TGTGCCAGCAGCTTCCTAGCGGGAGGGCCGGGGGAGCAGTACTTC.

The rearrangement joins TRBV5-3 to TRBJ2-5, with 10 bases matching TRBD2. TRBV5-3 is annotated as an ORF whose role is uncertain. The CDR3 has 15 residues. V was clipped by 0 bases and J by 7 bases; unmatched bases: 6. This CDR3 reads CARSLELAGAGTQYF. For the CDR3, the DNA is TGTGCCAGAAGCTTGGAGCTAGCGGGAGCAGGGACCCAGTACTTC.

V is TRBV15 and J is TRBJ1-1; TRBD1 might be the D (6 bases). CDR1 is LNHNV and CDR2 is YYDKDF in the germline V gene (reference sequence). The length of the CDR3 is 16 residues. V was shortened by 2 bases and J by 1 base, with 14 bases between the two germline ends. In nucleotides, the CDR3 is TGTGCCACCAGCAGAACCCCCGGGACACAGAACACTGAAGCTTTCTTT. Protein: CATSRTPGTQNTEAFF.

The chain combines TRBV9 with TRBJ2-3, with 8 nucleotides matching TRBD1. CDR3 size: 16 residues. Germline V gene sequence: CDR1 SGDLS, CDR2 YYNGEE. Germline trimming cut 1 base from V and 2 bases from J; bases unmatched to any gene: 6. CDR3 coding DNA: TGTGCCAGCAGCGTATCCGGGACAGGCCTCACAGATACGCAGTATTTT. It yields the protein CASSVSGTGLTDTQYF.

The gene calls are TRBV27 and TRBJ2-3; D perhaps matches TRBD1 (5 bases). The CDR3 length is 13 residues. CDR1 and CDR2 from the germline V gene are MNHEY and SMNVEV (reference sequence). V was cut by 1 base and J by 6 bases, with 8 bases left in between. DNA for the CDR3: TGTGCCAGCAGTTTATGGGGCCCCGATACGCAGTATTTT. Translation: CASSLWGPDTQYF.

This clone was recorded only once. The chain has TRBV7-9 and TRBJ2-1, with D tentatively TRBD2 (5 bases). The germline CDR1 and CDR2 sequences are SEHNR and FQNEAQ (reference sequence). CDR3 length equals 13 residues. V gave up 5 bases and J gave up 8 bases, with 13 bases separating them. CDR3 DNA sequence: TGTGCCAGCAGCCTCGGGGTATTCGATGAGCAGTTCTTC. It translates to CASSLGVFDEQFF.

The rearrangement uses TRBV7-9 and TRBJ2-7; weak D call: TRBD2 (6 bases). Trimming took off 4 bases at V and 0 bases at J, with 16 bases between the two ends. The germline CDR1 and CDR2 sequences are SEHNR and FQNEAQ (reference sequence). This CDR3 is built from 16 residues. CDR3 sequence: CASSSTGRQSSYEQYF. For the CDR3, the DNA is TGTGCCAGCAGCTCCACCGGGAGACAGAGCTCCTACGAGCAGTACTTC.

This clone appeared a single time. The chain is built from TRBV18 and TRBJ2-1; D assignment may be TRBD1 or TRBD2 (5 bases each). V lost 4 bases, J lost 4 bases, and 17 bases lay in between. Per the germline V gene, CDR1 is KGHSH and CDR2 is LQKENI. The CDR3 has 16 amino acids. The CDR3 protein is CASSLQGTGPYNEQFF. The CDR3 DNA follows: TGTGCCAGCTCACTACAAGGTACGGGGCCTTACAATGAGCAGTTCTTC.

The genes are TRBV5-4 and TRBJ2-5; no clear D. The last part of the DNA fits TRBJ2-7 better; the J call may be wrong. The CDR3 has 12 residues. Germline V CDR1 and CDR2: SGHNT, YYREEE (reference sequence). The CDR3 loop reads CASSSSNSEQYF. DNA for the CDR3: TGTGCCAGCAGCTCCTCTAACAGCGAGCAGTACTTC.